Ten or more counts support the clone carrying this TCR beta chain. As yet, its antigen is unknown. The data were taken from a study of T cells after yellow fever vaccination. For the study at large: Low-cell-number fractions underwent preparation using SMART-Seq v4 Ultra Low Input. Study-wide results and caveats: Relatively few clonotypes were ones that appeared in both CD4 and CD8 compartments. From the bulk population, abundant clonotypes could contaminate and appear within FACS-sorted repertoires.

Deletions cut 7 bases from V and 2 bases from J, with 24 bases between. This CDR3 comprises 17 residues. Synthesis of TCR cDNA relied on 5'RACE template switching, which attached a universal primer site and UMIs. TCRdb reanalysed the 5' RACE reads using MiXCR and keeps one entry per CDR3 protein. The profile shows 450,000 to 550,000 distinct CDR3 sequences, just over 20% of them singletons. The receptor was derived from a man aged 18 to 29 who received the YFV17D yellow fever vaccine. The material sequenced was PBMCs, taken 21 days after the first yellow fever vaccination. V and J are TRBV12-3 or TRBV12-4 and TRBJ2-7, with D possibly being TRBD1 (6 bases). This CDR3 reads CASNLIQGLLKAYEQYF. In DNA, the CDR3 is TGTGCCAGCAACTTGATACAGGGTCTCCTCAAAGCCTACGAGCAGTACTTC.